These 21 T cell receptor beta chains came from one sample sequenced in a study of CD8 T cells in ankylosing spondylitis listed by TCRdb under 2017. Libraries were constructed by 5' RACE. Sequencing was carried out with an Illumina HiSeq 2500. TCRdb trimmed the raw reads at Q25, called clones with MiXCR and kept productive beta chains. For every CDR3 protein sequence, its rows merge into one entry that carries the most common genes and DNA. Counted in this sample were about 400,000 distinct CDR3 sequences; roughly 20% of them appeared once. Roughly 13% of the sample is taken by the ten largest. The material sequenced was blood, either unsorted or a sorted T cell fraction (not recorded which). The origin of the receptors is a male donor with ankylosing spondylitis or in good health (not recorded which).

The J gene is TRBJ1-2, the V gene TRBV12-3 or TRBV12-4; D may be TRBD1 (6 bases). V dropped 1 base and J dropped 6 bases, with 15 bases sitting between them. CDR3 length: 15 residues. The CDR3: CASSLDQGGAHGYTF. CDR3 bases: TGTGCCAGCAGTTTAGACCAAGGGGGGGCCCATGGCTACACCTTC.

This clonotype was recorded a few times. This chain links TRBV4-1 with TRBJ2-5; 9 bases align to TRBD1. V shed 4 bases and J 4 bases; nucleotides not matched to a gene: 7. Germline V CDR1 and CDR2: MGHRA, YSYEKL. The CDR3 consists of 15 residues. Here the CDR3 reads CASSRGQGGGETQYF. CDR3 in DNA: TGCGCCAGCAGCCGGGGACAGGGAGGTGGAGAGACCCAGTACTTC.

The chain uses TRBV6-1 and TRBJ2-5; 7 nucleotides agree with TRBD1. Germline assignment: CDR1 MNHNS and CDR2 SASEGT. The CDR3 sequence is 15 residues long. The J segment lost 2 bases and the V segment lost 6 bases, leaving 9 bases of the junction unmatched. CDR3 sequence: CASSTEGARQETQYF. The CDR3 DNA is TGTGCCAGCAGCACAGAGGGGGCGCGGCAAGAGACCCAGTACTTC.

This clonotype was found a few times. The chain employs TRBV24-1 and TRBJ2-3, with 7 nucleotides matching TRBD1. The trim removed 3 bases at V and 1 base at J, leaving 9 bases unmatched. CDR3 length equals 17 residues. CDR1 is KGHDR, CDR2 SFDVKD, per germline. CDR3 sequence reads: CATSDEVPGTGTDTQYF. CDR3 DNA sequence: TGTGCCACCAGTGATGAAGTCCCCGGGACAGGCACAGATACGCAGTATTTT.

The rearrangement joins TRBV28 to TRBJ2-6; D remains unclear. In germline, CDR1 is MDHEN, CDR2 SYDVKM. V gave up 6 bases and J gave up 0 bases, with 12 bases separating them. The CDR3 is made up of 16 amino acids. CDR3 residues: CASSFTIRSGANVLTF. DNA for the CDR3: TGTGCCAGCAGCTTTACCATCCGCTCTGGGGCCAACGTCCTGACTTTC. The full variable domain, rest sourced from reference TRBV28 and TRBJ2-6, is DVKVTQSSRYLVKRTGEKVFLECVQDMDHENMFWYRQDPGLGLRLIYFSYDVKMKEKGDIPEGYSVSREKKERFSLILESASTNQTSMYLCASSFTIRSGANVLTFGAGSRLTVL.

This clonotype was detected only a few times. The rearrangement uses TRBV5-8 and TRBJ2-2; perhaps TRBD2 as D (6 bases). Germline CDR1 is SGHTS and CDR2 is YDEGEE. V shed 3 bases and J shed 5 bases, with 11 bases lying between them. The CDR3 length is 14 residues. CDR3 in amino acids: CASSSGTATGELFF. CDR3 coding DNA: TGTGCCAGCAGCTCCGGGACTGCAACCGGGGAGCTGTTTTTT.

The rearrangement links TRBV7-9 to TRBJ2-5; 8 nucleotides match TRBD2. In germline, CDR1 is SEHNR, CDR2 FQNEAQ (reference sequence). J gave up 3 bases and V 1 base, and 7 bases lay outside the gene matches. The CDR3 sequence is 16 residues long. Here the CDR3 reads CASSLVFGGAKETQYF. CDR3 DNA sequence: TGTGCCAGCAGCTTAGTCTTCGGGGGGGCCAAAGAGACCCAGTACTTC.

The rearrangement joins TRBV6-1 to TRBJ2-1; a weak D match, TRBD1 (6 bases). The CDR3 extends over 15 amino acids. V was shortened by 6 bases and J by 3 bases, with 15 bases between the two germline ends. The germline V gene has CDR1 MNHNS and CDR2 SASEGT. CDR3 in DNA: TGTGCCAGCAGGGCTGGACAGTTATTCTACAATGAGCAGTTCTTC. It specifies CASRAGQLFYNEQFF.

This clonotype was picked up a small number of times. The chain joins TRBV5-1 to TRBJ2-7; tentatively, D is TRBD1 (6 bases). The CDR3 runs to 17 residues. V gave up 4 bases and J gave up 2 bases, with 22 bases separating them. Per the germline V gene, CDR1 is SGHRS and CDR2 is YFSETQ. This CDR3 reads CASSNALRDKYPYEQYF. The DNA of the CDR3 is TGCGCCAGCAGCAACGCACTAAGGGACAAGTACCCCTACGAGCAGTACTTC.

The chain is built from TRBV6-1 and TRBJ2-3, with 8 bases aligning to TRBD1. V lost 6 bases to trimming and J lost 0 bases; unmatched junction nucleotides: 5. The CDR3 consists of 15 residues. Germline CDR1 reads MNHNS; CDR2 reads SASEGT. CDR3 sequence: CASSVQGASTDTQYF. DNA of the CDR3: TGTGCCAGCAGCGTTCAGGGGGCGAGCACAGATACGCAGTATTTT.

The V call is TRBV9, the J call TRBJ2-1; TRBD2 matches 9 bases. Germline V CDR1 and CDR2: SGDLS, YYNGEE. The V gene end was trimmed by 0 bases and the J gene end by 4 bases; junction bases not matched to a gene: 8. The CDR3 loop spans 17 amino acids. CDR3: CASSVDRVSGGYNEQFF. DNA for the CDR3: TGTGCCAGCAGCGTAGATCGGGTTAGCGGGGGATACAATGAGCAGTTCTTC.

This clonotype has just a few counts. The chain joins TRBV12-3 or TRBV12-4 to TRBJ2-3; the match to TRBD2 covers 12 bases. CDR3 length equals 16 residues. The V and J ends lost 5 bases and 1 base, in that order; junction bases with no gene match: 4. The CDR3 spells CASSPLAGGGTDTQYF. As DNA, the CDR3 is TGTGCCAGCAGTCCTCTAGCGGGGGGGGGCACAGATACGCAGTATTTT.

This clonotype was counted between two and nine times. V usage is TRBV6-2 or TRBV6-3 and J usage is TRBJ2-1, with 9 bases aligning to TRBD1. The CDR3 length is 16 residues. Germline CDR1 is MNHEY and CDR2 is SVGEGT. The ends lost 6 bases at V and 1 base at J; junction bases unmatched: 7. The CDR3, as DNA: TGTGCCAGCAGAAGACAGGGGGAGACTTCCTACAATGAGCAGTTCTTC. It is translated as CASRRQGETSYNEQFF.

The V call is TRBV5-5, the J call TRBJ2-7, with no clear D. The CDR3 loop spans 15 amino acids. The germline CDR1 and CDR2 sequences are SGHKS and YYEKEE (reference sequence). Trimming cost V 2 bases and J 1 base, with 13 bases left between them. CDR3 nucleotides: TGTGCCAGCAGCTTCGAGGAAGTCTTGTCCTACGAGCAGTACTTC. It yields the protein CASSFEEVLSYEQYF.

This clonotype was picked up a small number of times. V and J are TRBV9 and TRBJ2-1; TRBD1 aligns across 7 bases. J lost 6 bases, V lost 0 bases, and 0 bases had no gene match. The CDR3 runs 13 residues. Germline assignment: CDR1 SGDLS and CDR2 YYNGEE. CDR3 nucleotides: TGTGCCAGCAGCGTAGGACAGGGCAATGAGCAGTTCTTC. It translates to CASSVGQGNEQFF.

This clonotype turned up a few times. The CDR3 sequence: CASSYSATGLSYEQYF. The CDR3 region has the DNA TGTGCCAGCAGTTACTCGGCGACAGGTCTCTCCTACGAGCAGTACTTC. The V and J genes are TRBV6-5 and TRBJ2-7; possibly TRBD1 for D (6 bases). The CDR3 totals 16 residues. Trimming removed 0 bases at V and 0 bases at J, with 12 bases between. Germline V CDR1 and CDR2: MNHEY, SVGAGI.

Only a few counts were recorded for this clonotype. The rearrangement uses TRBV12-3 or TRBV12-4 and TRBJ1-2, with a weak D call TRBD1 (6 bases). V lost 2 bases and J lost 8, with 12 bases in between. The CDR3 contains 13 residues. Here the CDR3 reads CASSLPDRLGYTF. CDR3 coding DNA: TGTGCCAGCAGTTTACCCGACAGGCTAGGCTACACCTTC.

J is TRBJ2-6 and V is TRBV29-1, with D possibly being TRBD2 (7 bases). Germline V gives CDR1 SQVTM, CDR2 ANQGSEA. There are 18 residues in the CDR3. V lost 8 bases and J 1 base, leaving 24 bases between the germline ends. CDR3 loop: CSPSHGGQGLSGANVLTF. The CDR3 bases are TGCAGCCCATCTCACGGGGGGCAGGGGTTATCTGGGGCCAACGTCCTGACTTTC. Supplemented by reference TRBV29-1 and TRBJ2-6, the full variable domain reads SAVISQKPSRDICQRGTSLTIQCQVDSQVTMMFWYRQQPGQSLTLIATANQGSEATYESGFVIDKFPISRPNLTFSTLTVSNMSPEDSSIYLCSPSHGGQGLSGANVLTFGAGSRLTVL.

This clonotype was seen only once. This CDR3 reads CASSPRGGDSYNEQFF. For the CDR3, the DNA is TGTGCCAGCTCACCACGGGGGGGGGACTCCTACAATGAGCAGTTCTTC. The chain employs TRBV18 and TRBJ2-1, with TRBD2 matching over 7 bases. This CDR3 contains 16 residues. The V gene's germline CDR1 is KGHSH and CDR2 LQKENI. The ends lost 1 base at V and 0 bases at J; junction bases unmatched: 3.

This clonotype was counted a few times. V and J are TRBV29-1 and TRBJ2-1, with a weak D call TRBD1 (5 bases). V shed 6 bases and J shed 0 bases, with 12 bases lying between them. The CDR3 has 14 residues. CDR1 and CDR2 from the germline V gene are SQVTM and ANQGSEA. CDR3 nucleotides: TGCAGCGTGGCGGACATAAGCTCCTACAATGAGCAGTTCTTC. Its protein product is CSVADISSYNEQFF.

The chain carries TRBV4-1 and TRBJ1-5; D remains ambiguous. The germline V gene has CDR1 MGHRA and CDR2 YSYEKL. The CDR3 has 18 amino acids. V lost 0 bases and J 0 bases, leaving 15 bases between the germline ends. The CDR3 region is CASSQEPMSAYSNQPQHF. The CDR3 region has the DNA TGCGCCAGCAGCCAAGAGCCCATGTCAGCCTATAGCAATCAGCCCCAGCATTTT.